A single sample gave rise to the 26 T cell receptor beta chains below, sequenced in a study of regulatory T cells in long-lasting Graves disease. Time point meaning: persistent/refractory GD, antithyroid drugs over 5 years with positive TRAb. With RNA extracted from PBMCs as input, the TCR library was made. HTBI primers from iRepertoire and Arm-PCR of CDR3 regions yielded the TCR beta libraries. TCRdb re-called the multiplex PCR reads with MiXCR, one entry per CDR3 protein. The sample records around 400,000 distinct CDR3 sequences, 21% being singletons. This specimen consisted of peripheral blood mononuclear cells (PBMCs), obtained when the disease was refractory, from a patient treated with antithyroid drugs. The source is a female donor with Graves disease.

This clonotype appeared many times. The V call is TRBV2, the J call TRBJ2-7; 15 bases align to TRBD2. With 7 bases clipped from V and 5 bases from J, the junction kept 3 bases outside the gene matches. The germline V gene has CDR1 SNHLY and CDR2 FYNNEI. The CDR3 contains 14 residues. The CDR3: CASKGLAGGNEQYF. The DNA of the CDR3 is TGTGCCAGCAAAGGACTAGCGGGAGGGAACGAGCAGTACTTC.

About this clonotype itself: Mismatch with germline at one junction end may stem from a read error. The chain joins TRBV5-1 to TRBJ1-5; no definite D call. The CDR3 length is 13 residues. Per the germline V gene, CDR1 is SGHRS and CDR2 is YFSETQ. Written as DNA, the CDR3 is TGCGCCATCAGCTCGGATCTCAATCAGCCCCAGCATTTT. It translates to CAISSDLNQPQHF.

This clonotype has a count of ten or more. The V call is TRBV30, the J call TRBJ2-2; no clear D. Germline lookup yields CDR1 GTSNPN and CDR2 SVGIG (reference sequence). CDR3 length: 14 residues. The V gene lost 0 bases and the J gene lost 4 bases, with 9 bases spanning the gap. The CDR3 loop is CAWSVVVGTGELFF. The DNA for the CDR3 is TGTGCCTGGAGTGTGGTCGTCGGCACCGGGGAGCTGTTTTTT.

This clonotype was counted at least ten times. The chain uses TRBV11-1 and TRBJ2-2, with TRBD1 identical over 11 bases. Germline V gene data show CDR1 as SGHAT and CDR2 as FQDESV (reference sequence). V trimming: 5 bases; J trimming: 5 bases; junction bases outside the gene matches: 10. The CDR3 has 17 residues. The CDR3 DNA follows: TGTGCCAGCAGCCCATCCCTTGGGACAGGGGGGACCGGGGAGCTGTTTTTT. As protein: CASSPSLGTGGTGELFF. Combining the CDR3 with reference TRBV11-1 and TRBJ2-2 gives the whole variable domain EAEVAQSPRYKITEKSQAVAFWCDPISGHATLYWYRQILGQGPELLVQFQDESVVDDSQLPKDRFSAERLKGVDSTLKIQPAELGDSAMYLCASSPSLGTGGTGELFFGEGSRLTVL.

The chain links TRBV6-1 to TRBJ2-2; 12 nucleotides align to TRBD2. This CDR3 has 16 residues. Trimming removed 6 bases from V and 7 bases from J; junction bases left unmatched: 9. CDR1 is MNHNS, CDR2 SASEGT, per germline. CDR3 DNA sequence: TGTGCCAGCAGAGTCCGACTAGCGGGAGCGGTCGGGGAGCTGTTTTTT. The encoded protein is CASRVRLAGAVGELFF.

The rearrangement joins TRBV7-6 to TRBJ2-7; D is perhaps TRBD1 (5 bases). V lost 5 bases and J lost 2, with 16 bases in between. The CDR3 consists of 15 residues. Germline V gives CDR1 SGHVS, CDR2 FNYEAQ. The DNA of the CDR3 is TGTGCCAGCAGCGCACGACAGAGTCCGACCTACGAGCAGTACTTC. It codes for CASSARQSPTYEQYF.

This clonotype appeared a few times. The chain employs TRBV28 and TRBJ2-3; the D is unclear. Germline-derived CDR1 and CDR2 are MDHEN and SYDVKM. This CDR3 has 13 amino acids. The V and J ends lost 2 bases and 2 bases respectively, with 5 bases between them. The CDR3 protein is CASSLPNTDTQYF. DNA for the CDR3: TGTGCCAGCAGTTTACCTAACACAGATACGCAGTATTTT.

In this sample, this clonotype turned up many times. The rearrangement uses TRBV5-1 and TRBJ2-7, with 8 bases aligning to TRBD2. The germline CDR1 and CDR2 sequences are SGHRS and YFSETQ. The CDR3 length is 14 residues. V trimming: 6 bases; J trimming: 2 bases; junction bases outside the gene matches: 7. The CDR3 loop reads CASTPGRATYEQYF. For the CDR3, the DNA is TGCGCCAGCACCCCCGGGAGGGCAACCTACGAGCAGTACTTC.

The gene calls are TRBV6-2 or TRBV6-3 and TRBJ1-4; D is possibly TRBD1 (5 bases). The germline V gene has CDR1 MNHEY and CDR2 SVGEGT. The CDR3 is made up of 16 amino acids. Trimming cost V 5 bases and J 5 bases, with 18 bases left between them. The CDR3 sequence is CASSEAREGRNEKLFF. Here the CDR3 DNA reads TGTGCCAGCAGTGAAGCAAGAGAGGGGAGAAATGAAAAACTGTTTTTT.

This clonotype was counted between two and nine times. The chain joins TRBV30 to TRBJ2-2; D not certain. The V end was cut by 2 bases, the J end by 6 bases, with 7 bases between. CDR3 length: 12 amino acids. CDR1 is GTSNPN, CDR2 SVGIG, per germline (reference sequence). The CDR3 spells CAWSNRAGELFF. The CDR3, as DNA: TGTGCCTGGAGTAATAGGGCCGGGGAGCTGTTTTTT.

This clonotype turned up a few times. The chain uses TRBV27 and TRBJ1-5; D is ambiguous. Germline V gene lookup returns CDR1 MNHEY and CDR2 SMNVEV (reference sequence). V shed 5 bases and J shed 5 bases, with 16 bases lying between them. This CDR3 spans 15 amino acids. CDR3 region: CASSTSELWDQPQHF. Here the CDR3 DNA reads TGTGCCAGCAGTACCAGTGAGTTATGGGATCAGCCCCAGCATTTT.

Only a few counts were recorded for this clonotype. V gene TRBV10-3 combines with J gene TRBJ2-1; 11 bases map to TRBD2. V gave up 7 bases and J gave up 2 bases; unmatched junction bases: 4. This CDR3 has 15 residues. Germline loops: CDR1 ENHRY, CDR2 SYGVKD. This CDR3 is CAINPGLAAYNEQFF. In DNA form, the CDR3 reads TGTGCCATCAACCCGGGACTAGCGGCCTACAATGAGCAGTTCTTC.

The table lists this clonotype with many counts. This rearrangement joins TRBV28 to TRBJ1-5; maybe TRBD1 (5 bases). The CDR3 sequence is 14 residues long. The V and J ends lost 0 bases and 3 bases respectively, with 6 bases between them. Germline CDR1 is MDHEN and CDR2 is SYDVKM. In nucleotides, the CDR3 is TGTGCCAGCAGTTTATGGGACACCAATCAGCCCCAGCATTTT. It specifies CASSLWDTNQPQHF. Based on the CDR3 plus reference TRBV28 and TRBJ1-5, the full variable domain is DVKVTQSSRYLVKRTGEKVFLECVQDMDHENMFWYRQDPGLGLRLIYFSYDVKMKEKGDIPEGYSVSREKKERFSLILESASTNQTSMYLCASSLWDTNQPQHFGDGTRLSIL.

This clonotype was counted many times. V gene TRBV27 combines with J gene TRBJ2-5; a weak D match, TRBD2 (7 bases). From germline, CDR1 is MNHEY and CDR2 SMNVEV (reference sequence). CDR3 length: 13 residues. Trimming stripped 3 bases from V and 4 bases from J, with 9 bases between. CDR3 loop: CASSLGGPETQYF. The DNA of the CDR3 is TGTGCCAGCAGTTTGGGGGGGCCAGAGACCCAGTACTTC.

This CDR3 is CASSPAVSYSYEQYF. In DNA form, the CDR3 reads TGTGCCAGCAGCCCAGCGGTGAGCTACTCCTACGAGCAGTACTTC. The rearrangement uses TRBV7-8 and TRBJ2-7; a weak D match, TRBD2 (5 bases). Germline V gene data show CDR1 as SGHVS and CDR2 as FQNEAQ. This CDR3 contains 15 residues. V dropped 5 bases and J dropped 0 bases, with 14 bases sitting between them. The complete variable domain, with remaining parts taken from reference TRBV7-8 and TRBJ2-7, reads GAGVSQSPRYKVAKRGQDVALRCDPISGHVSLFWYQQALGQGPEFLTYFQNEAQLDKSGLPSDRFFAERPEGSVSTLKIQRTQQEDSAVYLCASSPAVSYSYEQYFGPGTRLTVT.

This clonotype was seen repeatedly, ten times or more. The chain is built from TRBV28 and TRBJ1-5; a weak D match, TRBD1 (5 bases). The CDR3 spans 15 residues. Germline V gives CDR1 MDHEN, CDR2 SYDVKM. Trimming removed 5 bases at V and 1 base at J, with 12 bases between. CDR3 sequence: CASSRGQGSNQPQHF. The CDR3 DNA sequence: TGTGCCAGCAGTCGGGGTCAGGGAAGCAATCAGCCCCAGCATTTT.

The rearrangement joins TRBV29-1 to TRBJ1-3; D is perhaps TRBD1 (6 bases). V was cut by 6 bases and J by 4 bases, with 13 bases left in between. The CDR3 consists of 13 residues. Germline CDR1 reads SQVTM; CDR2 reads ANQGSEA. The CDR3 region is CSVWGGGGNTIYF. CDR3 sequence (DNA): TGCAGCGTGTGGGGGGGCGGAGGAAACACCATATATTTT.

This clonotype was observed a few times. The chain has TRBV19 and TRBJ2-4; 15 positions agree with TRBD2. The CDR3 covers 17 residues. Germline CDR1 is LNHDA and CDR2 is SQIVND (reference sequence). V shed 1 base and J 8 bases; nucleotides not matched to a gene: 6. The DNA of the CDR3 is TGTGCCAGTAGTATAGGCCCGGGACTAGCGGGAGGTGACATTCAGTACTTC. Translated, it gives CASSIGPGLAGGDIQYF. Filled out from reference TRBV19 and TRBJ2-4, the complete variable domain reads DGGITQSPKYLFRKEGQNVTLSCEQNLNHDAMYWYRQDPGQGLRLIYYSQIVNDFQKGDIAEGYSVSREKKESFPLTVTSAQKNPTAFYLCASSIGPGLAGGDIQYFGAGTRLSVL.

Ten or more counts support this clonotype. This chain links TRBV28 with TRBJ1-5; 7 bases map to TRBD1. V was clipped by 6 bases and J by 6 bases; unmatched bases: 8. The CDR3 has 14 residues. CDR1 MDHEN and CDR2 SYDVKM come from the germline V gene. CDR3 DNA sequence: TGTGCCAGCAGCCGCGACAGGGAAAGTCAGCCCCAGCATTTT. As protein: CASSRDRESQPQHF.

At least ten counts were recorded for this clonotype. The rearrangement joins TRBV28 to TRBJ2-2, with 7 bases aligning to TRBD1. With 5 bases clipped from V and 8 bases from J, the junction kept 11 bases outside the gene matches. Germline loops: CDR1 MDHEN, CDR2 SYDVKM. The CDR3 loop spans 15 amino acids. The CDR3 DNA reads TGTGCCAGCAGTCCGAGGGACAGCCCTAGGGGGGAGCTGTTTTTT. Its protein is CASSPRDSPRGELFF.

The chain recombines TRBV2 with TRBJ2-1; tentatively, D is TRBD1 or TRBD2 (5 bases each). The CDR3 has 14 residues. Trimming took 0 bases from V and 9 from J, leaving 12 bases between them. CDR1 SNHLY and CDR2 FYNNEI come from the germline V gene. The CDR3 DNA reads TGTGCCAGCAGTGAAGCGCCCGTGAGGGGTGAGCAGTTCTTC. Residues: CASSEAPVRGEQFF. Combining the CDR3 with reference TRBV2 and TRBJ2-1 gives the whole variable domain EPEVTQTPSHQVTQMGQEVILRCVPISNHLYFYWYRQILGQKVEFLVSFYNNEISEKSEIFDDQFSVERPDGSNFTLKIRSTKLEDSAMYFCASSEAPVRGEQFFGPGTRLTVL.

This clonotype was seen repeatedly, ten times or more. The chain joins TRBV12-3 or TRBV12-4 to TRBJ1-1; no firm D call. The CDR3 has 11 amino acids. Trimming stripped 3 bases from V and 11 bases from J, with 10 bases between. In nucleotides, the CDR3 is TGTGCCAGCAGTTTTCTTGGTGTTGCTTTCTTT. Amino acids: CASSFLGVAFF.

This clonotype was recorded many times. The chain carries TRBV2 and TRBJ1-1; D is possibly TRBD1 (6 bases). Per germline, CDR1 SNHLY and CDR2 FYNNEI. The CDR3 sequence is 13 residues long. The V gene lost 5 bases and the J gene lost 5 bases, with 12 bases spanning the gap. The CDR3, as DNA: TGTGCCAGCAGTAGAGGGGGGCTGACTGAAGCTTTCTTT. Amino acid sequence: CASSRGGLTEAFF.

This clonotype was counted a few times. V gene TRBV5-5 combines with J gene TRBJ1-1; D uncertain. CDR1 and CDR2 (germline): SGHKS, YYEKEE (reference sequence). The CDR3 length is 15 residues. The V gene lost 0 bases and the J gene lost 0 bases, with 9 bases spanning the gap. The CDR3 is CASSLGPQLNTEAFF. CDR3 DNA sequence: TGTGCCAGCAGCTTGGGACCACAGTTGAACACTGAAGCTTTCTTT.

This clonotype was counted many times. This chain links TRBV28 with TRBJ2-4, with D unresolved. V was cut by 3 bases and J by 7 bases, with 4 bases left in between. The CDR3 is 11 residues long. CDR1 is MDHEN and CDR2 is SYDVKM in the germline V gene. CDR3 nucleotide sequence: TGTGCCAGCAGTTTCATCAACATTCAGTACTTC. This encodes CASSFINIQYF. The whole variable domain, filled in from reference TRBV28 and TRBJ2-4, reads DVKVTQSSRYLVKRTGEKVFLECVQDMDHENMFWYRQDPGLGLRLIYFSYDVKMKEKGDIPEGYSVSREKKERFSLILESASTNQTSMYLCASSFINIQYFGAGTRLSVL.

CDR3 DNA sequence: TGTGCCAGCACCACCGGGACAGGGATTTACGAGCAGTACTTC. It codes for CASTTGTGIYEQYF. The chain employs TRBV28 and TRBJ2-7; the match to TRBD1 covers 9 bases. Germline V gives CDR1 MDHEN, CDR2 SYDVKM. Losses at the gene ends were 7 bases for V and 4 bases for J; bases not matched to a gene: 8. The CDR3 is 14 amino acids. Full variable domain (outside the CDR3, taken from reference TRBV28 and TRBJ2-7): DVKVTQSSRYLVKRTGEKVFLECVQDMDHENMFWYRQDPGLGLRLIYFSYDVKMKEKGDIPEGYSVSREKKERFSLILESASTNQTSMYLCASTTGTGIYEQYFGPGTRLTVT.